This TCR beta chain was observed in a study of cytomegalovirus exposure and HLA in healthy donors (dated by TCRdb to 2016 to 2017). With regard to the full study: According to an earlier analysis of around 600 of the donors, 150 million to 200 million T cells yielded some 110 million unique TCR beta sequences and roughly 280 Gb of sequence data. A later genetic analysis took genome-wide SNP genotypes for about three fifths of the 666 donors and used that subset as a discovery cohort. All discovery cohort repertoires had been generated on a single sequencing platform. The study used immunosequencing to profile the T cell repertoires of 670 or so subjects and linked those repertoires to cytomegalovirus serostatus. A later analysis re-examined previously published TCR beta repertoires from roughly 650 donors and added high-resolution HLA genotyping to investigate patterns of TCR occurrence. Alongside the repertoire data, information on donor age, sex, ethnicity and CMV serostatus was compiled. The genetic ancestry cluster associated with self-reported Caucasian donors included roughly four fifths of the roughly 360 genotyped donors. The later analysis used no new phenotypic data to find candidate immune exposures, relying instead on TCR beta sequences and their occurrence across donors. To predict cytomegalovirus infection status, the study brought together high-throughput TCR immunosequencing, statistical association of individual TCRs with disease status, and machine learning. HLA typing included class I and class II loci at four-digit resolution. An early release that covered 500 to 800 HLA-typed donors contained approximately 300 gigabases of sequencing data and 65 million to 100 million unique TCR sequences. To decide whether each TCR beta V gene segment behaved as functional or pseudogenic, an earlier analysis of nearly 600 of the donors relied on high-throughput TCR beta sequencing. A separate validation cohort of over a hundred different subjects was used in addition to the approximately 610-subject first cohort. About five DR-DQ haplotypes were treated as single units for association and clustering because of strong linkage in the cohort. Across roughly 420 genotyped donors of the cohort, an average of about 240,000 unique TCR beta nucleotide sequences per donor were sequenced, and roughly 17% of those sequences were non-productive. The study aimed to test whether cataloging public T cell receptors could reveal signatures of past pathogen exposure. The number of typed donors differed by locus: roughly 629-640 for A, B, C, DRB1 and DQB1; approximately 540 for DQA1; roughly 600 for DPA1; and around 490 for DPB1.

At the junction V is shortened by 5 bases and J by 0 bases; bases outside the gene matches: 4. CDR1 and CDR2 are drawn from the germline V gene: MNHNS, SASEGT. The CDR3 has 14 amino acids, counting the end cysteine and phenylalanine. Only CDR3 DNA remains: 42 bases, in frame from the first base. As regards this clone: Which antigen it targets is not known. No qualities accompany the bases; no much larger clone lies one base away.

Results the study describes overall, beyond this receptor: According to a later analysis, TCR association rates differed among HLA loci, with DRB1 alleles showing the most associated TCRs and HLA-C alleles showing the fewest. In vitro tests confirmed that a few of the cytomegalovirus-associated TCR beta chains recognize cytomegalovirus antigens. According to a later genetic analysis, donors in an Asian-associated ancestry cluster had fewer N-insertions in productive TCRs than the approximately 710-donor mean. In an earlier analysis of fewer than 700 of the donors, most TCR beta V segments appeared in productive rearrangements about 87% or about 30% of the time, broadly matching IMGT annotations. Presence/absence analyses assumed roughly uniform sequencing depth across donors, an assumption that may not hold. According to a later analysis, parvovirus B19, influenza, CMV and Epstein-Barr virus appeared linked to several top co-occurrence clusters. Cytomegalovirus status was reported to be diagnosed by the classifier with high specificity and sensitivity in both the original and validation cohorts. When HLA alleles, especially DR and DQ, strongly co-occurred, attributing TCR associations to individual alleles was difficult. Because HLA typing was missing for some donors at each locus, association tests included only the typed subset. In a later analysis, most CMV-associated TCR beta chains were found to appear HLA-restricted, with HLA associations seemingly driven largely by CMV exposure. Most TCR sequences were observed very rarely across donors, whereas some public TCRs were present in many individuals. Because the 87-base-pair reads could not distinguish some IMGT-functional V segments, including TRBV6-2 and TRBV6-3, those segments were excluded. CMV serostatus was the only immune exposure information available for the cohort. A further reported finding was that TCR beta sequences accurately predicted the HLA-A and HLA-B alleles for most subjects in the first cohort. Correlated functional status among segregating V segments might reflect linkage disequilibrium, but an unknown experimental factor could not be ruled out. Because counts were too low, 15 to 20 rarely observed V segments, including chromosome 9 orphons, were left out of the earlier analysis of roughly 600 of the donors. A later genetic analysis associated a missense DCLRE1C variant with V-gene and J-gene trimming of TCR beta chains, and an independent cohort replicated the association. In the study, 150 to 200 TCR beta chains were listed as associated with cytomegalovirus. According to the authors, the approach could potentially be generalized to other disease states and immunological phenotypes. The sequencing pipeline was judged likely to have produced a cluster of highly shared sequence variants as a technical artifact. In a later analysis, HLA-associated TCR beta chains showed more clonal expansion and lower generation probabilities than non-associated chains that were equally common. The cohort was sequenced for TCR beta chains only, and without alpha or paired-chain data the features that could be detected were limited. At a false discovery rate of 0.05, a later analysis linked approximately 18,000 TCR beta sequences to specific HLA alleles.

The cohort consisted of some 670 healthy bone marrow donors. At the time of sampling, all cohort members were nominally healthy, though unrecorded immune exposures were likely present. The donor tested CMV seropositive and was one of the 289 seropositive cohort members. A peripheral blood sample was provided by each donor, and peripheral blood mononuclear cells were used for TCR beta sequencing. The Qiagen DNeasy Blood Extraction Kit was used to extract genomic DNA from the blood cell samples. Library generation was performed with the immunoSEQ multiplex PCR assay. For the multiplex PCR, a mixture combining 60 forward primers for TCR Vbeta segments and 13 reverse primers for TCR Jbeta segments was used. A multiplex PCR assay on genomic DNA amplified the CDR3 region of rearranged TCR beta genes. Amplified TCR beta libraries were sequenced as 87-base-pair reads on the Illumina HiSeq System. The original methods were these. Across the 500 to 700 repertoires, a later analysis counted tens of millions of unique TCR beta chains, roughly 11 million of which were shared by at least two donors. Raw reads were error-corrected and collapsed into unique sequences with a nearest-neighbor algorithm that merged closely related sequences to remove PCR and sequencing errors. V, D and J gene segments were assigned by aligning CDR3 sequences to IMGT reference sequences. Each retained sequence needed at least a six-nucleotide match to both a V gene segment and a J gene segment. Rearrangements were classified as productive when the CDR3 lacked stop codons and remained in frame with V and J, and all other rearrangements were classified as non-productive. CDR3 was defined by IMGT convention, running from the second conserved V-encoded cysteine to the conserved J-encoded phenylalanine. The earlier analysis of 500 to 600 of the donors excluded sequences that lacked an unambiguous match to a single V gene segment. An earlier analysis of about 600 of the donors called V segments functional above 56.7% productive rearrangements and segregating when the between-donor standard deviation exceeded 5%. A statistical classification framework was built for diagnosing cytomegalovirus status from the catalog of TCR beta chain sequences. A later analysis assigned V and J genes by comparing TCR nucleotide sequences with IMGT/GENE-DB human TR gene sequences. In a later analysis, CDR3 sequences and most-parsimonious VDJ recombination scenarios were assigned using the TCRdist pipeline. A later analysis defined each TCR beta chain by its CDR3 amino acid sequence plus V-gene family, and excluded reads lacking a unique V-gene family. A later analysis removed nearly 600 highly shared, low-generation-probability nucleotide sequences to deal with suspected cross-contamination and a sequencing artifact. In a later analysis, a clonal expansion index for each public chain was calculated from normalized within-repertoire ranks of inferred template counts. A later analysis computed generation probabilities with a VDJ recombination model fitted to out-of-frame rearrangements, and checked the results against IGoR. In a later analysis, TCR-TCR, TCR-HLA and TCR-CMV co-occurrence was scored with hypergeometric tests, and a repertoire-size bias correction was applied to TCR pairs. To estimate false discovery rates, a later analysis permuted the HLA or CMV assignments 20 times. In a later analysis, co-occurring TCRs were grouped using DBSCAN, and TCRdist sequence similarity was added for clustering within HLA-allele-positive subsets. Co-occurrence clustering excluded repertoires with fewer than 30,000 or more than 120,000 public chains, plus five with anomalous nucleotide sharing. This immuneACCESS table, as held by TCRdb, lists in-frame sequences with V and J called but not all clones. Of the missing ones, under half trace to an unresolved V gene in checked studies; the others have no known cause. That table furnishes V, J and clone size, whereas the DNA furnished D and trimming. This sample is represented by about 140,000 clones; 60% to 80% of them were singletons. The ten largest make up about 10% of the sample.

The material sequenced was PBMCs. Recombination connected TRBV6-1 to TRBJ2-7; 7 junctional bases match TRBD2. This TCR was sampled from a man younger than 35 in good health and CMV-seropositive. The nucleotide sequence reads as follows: TGTGCCAGCAGTACCAGCGGGAACTCCTACGAGCAGTACTTC. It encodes CASSTSGNSYEQYF.